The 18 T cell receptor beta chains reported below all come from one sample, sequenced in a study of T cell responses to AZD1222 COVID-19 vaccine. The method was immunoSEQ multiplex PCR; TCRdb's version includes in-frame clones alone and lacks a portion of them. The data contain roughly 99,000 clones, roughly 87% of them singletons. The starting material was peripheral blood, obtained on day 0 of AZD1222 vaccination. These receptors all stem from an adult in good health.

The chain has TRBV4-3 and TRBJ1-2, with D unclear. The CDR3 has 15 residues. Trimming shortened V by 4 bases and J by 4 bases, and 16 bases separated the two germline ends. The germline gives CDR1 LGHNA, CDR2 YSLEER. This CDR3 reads CASSPQQESGYGYTF. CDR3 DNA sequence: TGCGCCAGCAGCCCACAACAAGAATCAGGCTATGGCTACACCTTC.

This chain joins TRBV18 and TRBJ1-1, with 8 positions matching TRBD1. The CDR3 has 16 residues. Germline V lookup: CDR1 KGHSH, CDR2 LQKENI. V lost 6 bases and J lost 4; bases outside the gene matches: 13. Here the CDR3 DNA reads TGTGCCAGCTCGGACAGGGAGGCCAGGTGGGGCACTGAAGCTTTCTTT. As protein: CASSDREARWGTEAFF.

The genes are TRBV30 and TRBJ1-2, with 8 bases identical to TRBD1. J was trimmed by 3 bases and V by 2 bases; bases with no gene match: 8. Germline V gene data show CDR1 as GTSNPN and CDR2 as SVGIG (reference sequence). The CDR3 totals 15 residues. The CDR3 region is CAWSRAGQGDYGYTF. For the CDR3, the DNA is TGTGCCTGGAGTCGCGCCGGACAGGGCGACTATGGCTACACCTTC.

CDR3 nucleotides: TGTGCCAGCAGTCGGACAGGGGCCACCGGGGAGCTGTTTTTT. It is translated as CASSRTGATGELFF. The chain is built from TRBV6-6 and TRBJ2-2, with 9 bases identical to TRBD1. The CDR3 covers 14 residues. Germline-derived CDR1 and CDR2 are MNHNY and SVGAGI (reference sequence). Trimming cost V 5 bases and J 4 bases; bases outside gene matches: 2.

The CDR3 sequence is CASSPEGGFGGYTF. CDR3 coding DNA: TGTGCCAGCAGCCCCGAAGGAGGTTTCGGTGGCTACACCTTC. This chain connects TRBV7-9 to TRBJ1-2; D is undetermined. Trimming pared 5 bases from V and 7 bases from J, leaving 17 bases between. There are 14 residues in the CDR3. Germline CDR1 is SEHNR and CDR2 is FQNEAQ (reference sequence). The full variable domain, in which reference TRBV7-9 and TRBJ1-2 provide the parts outside the CDR3, is DTGVSQNPRHKITKRGQNVTFRCDPISEHNRLYWYRQTLGQGPEFLTYFQNEAQLEKSRLLSDRFSAERPKGSFSTLEIQRTEQGDSAMYLCASSPEGGFGGYTFGSGTRLTVV.

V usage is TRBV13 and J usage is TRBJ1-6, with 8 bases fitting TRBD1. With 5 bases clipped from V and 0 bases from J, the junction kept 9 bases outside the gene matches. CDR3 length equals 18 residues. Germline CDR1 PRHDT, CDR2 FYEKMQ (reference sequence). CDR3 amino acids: CASSPRTGRSSYNSPLHF. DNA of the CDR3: TGTGCCAGCAGCCCAAGGACAGGGCGTAGCTCCTATAATTCACCCCTCCACTTT.

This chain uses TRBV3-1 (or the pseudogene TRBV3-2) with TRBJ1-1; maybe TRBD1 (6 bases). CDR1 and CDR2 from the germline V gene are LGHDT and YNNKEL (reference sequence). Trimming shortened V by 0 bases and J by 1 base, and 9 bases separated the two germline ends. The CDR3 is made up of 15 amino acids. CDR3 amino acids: CASSQDRGQNTEAFF. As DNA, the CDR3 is TGTGCCAGCAGCCAAGATCGGGGACAGAACACTGAAGCTTTCTTT.

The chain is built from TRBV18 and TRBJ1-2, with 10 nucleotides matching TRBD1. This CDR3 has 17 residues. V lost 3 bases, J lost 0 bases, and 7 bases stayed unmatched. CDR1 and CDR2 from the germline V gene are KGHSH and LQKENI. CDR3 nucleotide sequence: TGTGCCAGCTCACCGCTCCCCGGGACAGGGGCTAACTATGGCTACACCTTC. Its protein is CASSPLPGTGANYGYTF.

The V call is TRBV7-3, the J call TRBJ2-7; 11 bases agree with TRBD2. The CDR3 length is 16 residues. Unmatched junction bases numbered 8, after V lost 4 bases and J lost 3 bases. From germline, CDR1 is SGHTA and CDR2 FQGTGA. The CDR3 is CASSSPPTSGGYEQYF. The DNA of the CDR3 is TGTGCCAGCAGCTCCCCCCCAACTAGCGGGGGCTACGAGCAGTACTTC.

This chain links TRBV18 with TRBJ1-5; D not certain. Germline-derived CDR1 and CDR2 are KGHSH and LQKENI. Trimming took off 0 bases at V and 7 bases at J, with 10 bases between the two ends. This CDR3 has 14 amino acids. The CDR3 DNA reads TGTGCCAGCTCACCACCGGAGAGTCGACAGCCCCAGCATTTT. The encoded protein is CASSPPESRQPQHF. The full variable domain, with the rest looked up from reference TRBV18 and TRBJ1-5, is NAGVMQNPRHLVRRRGQEARLRCSPMKGHSHVYWYRQLPEEGLKFMVYLQKENIIDESGMPKERFSAEFPKEGPSILRIQQVVRGDSAAYFCASSPPESRQPQHFGDGTRLSIL.

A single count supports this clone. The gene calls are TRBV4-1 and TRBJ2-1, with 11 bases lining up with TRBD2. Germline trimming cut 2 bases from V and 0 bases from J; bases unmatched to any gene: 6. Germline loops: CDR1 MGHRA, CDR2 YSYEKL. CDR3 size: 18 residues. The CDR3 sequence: CASSQSGTSGSSYNEQFF. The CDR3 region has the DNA TGCGCCAGCAGCCAATCCGGGACTAGCGGTAGCTCCTACAATGAGCAGTTCTTC.

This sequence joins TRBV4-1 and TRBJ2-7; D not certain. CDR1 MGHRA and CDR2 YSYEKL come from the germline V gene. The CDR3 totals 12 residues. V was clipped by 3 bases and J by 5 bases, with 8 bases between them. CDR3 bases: TGCGCCAGCAGCCACTCGAGGAACGAGCAGTACTTC. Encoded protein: CASSHSRNEQYF.

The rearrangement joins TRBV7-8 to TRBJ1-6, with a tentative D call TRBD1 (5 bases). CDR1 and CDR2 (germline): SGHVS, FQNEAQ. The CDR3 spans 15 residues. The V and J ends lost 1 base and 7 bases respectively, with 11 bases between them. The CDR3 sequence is CASSLEGNPNSPLHF. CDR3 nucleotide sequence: TGTGCCAGCAGCTTAGAGGGGAACCCAAATTCACCCCTCCACTTT.

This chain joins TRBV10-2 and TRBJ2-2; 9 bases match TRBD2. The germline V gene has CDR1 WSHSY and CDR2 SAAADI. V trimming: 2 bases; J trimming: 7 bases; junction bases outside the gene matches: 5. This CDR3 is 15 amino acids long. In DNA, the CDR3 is TGCGCCAGCAGTGAGAATAGCGGGGGTAACGGGGAGCTGTTTTTT. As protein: CASSENSGGNGELFF.

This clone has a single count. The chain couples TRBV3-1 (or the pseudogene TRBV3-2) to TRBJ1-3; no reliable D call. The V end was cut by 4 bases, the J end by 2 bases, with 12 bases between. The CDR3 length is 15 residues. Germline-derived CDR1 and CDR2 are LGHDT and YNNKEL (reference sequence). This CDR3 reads CASSLRVGPGNTIYF. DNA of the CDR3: TGTGCCAGCAGCCTGCGGGTCGGCCCTGGAAACACCATATATTTT.

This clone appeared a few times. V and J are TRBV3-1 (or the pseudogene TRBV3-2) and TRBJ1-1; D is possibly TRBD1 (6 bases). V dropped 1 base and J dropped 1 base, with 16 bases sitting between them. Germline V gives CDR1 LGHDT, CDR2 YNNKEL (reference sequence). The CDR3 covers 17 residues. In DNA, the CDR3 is TGTGCCAGCAGCCAAGGCGTTACAGGGTGGGCGAACACTGAAGCTTTCTTT. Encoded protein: CASSQGVTGWANTEAFF.

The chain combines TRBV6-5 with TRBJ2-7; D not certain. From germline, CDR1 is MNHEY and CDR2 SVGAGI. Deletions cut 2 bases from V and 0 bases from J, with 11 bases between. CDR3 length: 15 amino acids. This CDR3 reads CASSYRRINSYEQYF. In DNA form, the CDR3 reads TGTGCCAGCAGTTACCGACGGATCAACTCCTACGAGCAGTACTTC.

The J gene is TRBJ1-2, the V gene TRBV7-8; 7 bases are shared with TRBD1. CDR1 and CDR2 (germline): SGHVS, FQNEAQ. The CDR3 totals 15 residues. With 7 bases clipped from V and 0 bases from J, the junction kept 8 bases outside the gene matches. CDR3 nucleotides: TGTGCCAGCACCGCTAAGGACAGGTCTAACTATGGCTACACCTTC. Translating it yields CASTAKDRSNYGYTF.